This T cell receptor beta chain was documented in a study of T cell repertoires in cytomegalovirus infection. Study background: An indication of both CMV infection and matching HLA type came from public TCR beta signatures.

This clonotype has just one count. As yet, its antigen is unknown. Via MiXCR, TCRdb re-called the reads, giving one row per CDR3 protein. The sample contains about 350,000 distinct CDR3 sequences, about a third of which appear only once. Sequences were derived from cultured PBMCs, sampled from culture after CMV antigen stimulation. The receptor was isolated from a human donor in good health (CMV status not recorded). Some clones in this sample may be carry-over from other donors' samples.

The CDR3 is CSVERGQVRGYTF. The CDR3 coding sequence is TGCAGCGTTGAGAGGGGACAGGTTCGCGGCTACACCTTC. This chain links TRBV29-1 with TRBJ1-2; 8 bases map to TRBD1. The J segment lost 8 bases and the V segment lost 3 bases, leaving 8 bases of the junction unmatched. This CDR3 contains 13 residues. The germline CDR1 and CDR2 sequences are SQVTM and ANQGSEA.